The T cell receptor (beta chain) described here comes from a study of T cell repertoires in cytomegalovirus infection. MiXCR was run by TCRdb on the reads, yielding one entry per CDR3 protein. The table lists approximately 910,000 distinct CDR3 sequences, approximately 32% of them singletons. This clonotype has just a few counts. What it binds is unknown. CDR3 size: 17 residues. CDR1 is SGHVS and CDR2 is FQNEAQ in the germline V gene. Trimming took off 5 bases at V and 4 bases at J, with 18 bases between the two ends. The sequences come from cultured CD8+ T cells from PBMCs, collected from culture after CMV antigen stimulation. This TCR was recovered from a human donor in good health (CMV status not recorded). Some clones in this sample may be carry-over from other donors' samples. V usage is TRBV7-8 and J usage is TRBJ2-6; D may correspond to TRBD1 or TRBD2 (5 bases each). CDR3 coding DNA: TGTGCCAGCAGCGTGGGACCGCTTTTTACAGGGGCCAACGTCCTGACTTTC. Translation gives CASSVGPLFTGANVLTF.